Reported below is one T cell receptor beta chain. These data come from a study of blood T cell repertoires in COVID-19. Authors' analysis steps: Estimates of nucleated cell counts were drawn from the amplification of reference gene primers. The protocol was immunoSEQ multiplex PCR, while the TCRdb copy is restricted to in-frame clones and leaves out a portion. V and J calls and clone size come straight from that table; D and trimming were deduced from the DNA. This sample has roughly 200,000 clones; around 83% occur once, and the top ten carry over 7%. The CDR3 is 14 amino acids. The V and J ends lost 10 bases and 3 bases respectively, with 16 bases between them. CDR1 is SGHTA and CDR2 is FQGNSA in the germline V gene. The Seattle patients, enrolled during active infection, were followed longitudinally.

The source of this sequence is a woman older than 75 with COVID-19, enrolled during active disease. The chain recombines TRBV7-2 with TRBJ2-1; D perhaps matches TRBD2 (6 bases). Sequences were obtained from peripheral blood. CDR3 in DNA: TGTGCCACCGTGTCCCCCGGGGGCTACAATGAGCAGTTCTTC. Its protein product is CATVSPGGYNEQFF.